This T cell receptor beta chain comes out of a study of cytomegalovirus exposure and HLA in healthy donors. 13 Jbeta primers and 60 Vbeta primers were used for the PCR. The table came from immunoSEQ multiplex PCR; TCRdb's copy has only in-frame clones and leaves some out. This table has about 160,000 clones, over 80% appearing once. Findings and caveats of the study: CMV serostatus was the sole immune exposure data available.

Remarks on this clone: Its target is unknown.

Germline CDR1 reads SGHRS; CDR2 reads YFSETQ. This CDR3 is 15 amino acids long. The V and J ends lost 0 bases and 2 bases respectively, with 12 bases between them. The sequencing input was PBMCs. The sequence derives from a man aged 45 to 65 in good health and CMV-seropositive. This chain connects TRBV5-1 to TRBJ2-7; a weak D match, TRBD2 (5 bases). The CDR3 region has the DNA TGCGCCAGCAGCTTGGCGGGCAGCGGAGCCTACGAGCAGTACTTC. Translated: CASSLAGSGAYEQYF.